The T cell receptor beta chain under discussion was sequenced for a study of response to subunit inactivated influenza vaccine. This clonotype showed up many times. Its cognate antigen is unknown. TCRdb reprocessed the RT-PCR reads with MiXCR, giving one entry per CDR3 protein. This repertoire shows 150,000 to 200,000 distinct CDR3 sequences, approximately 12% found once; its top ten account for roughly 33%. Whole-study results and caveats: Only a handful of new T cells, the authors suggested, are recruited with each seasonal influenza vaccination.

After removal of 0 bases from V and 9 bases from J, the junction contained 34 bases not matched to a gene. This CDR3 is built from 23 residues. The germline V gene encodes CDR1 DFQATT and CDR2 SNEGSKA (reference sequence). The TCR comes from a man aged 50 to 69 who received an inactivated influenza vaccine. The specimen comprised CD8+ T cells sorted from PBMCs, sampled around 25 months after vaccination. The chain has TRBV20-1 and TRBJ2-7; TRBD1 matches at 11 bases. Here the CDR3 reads CSARDLGQGVARNIDEYGPGQYF. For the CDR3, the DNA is TGCAGTGCTAGAGATTTGGGACAGGGGGTGGCAAGGAATATAGATGAGTATGGCCCAGGGCAGTACTTC.